The 10 T cell receptor beta chains given below trace back to one sample, sequenced in a study of shared clonotypes between healthy human individuals (dated by TCRdb to 2019 to 2021). Libraries were prepared through the immunoSEQ multiplex PCR assay. Sourced from immuneACCESS, this table was stored by TCRdb with only in-frame sequences that have V and J called. A share of the clones is absent; for the studies checked, an unresolved V gene accounts for under half, and the remainder has no known explanation. This sample holds about 1 million clones; around 75% were observed only once. The ten biggest clones cover nearly 1.5% of the sample. Sequenced sample: memory CD4+ T cells sorted from blood. The sample's cell subset or site label, in plain terms: CD45RA-negative fraction. The source is a man between 18 and 35 years old in good health.

Comment on this clone: In the same sample, other DNA sequences code for this CDR3. This sequence joins TRBV30 and TRBJ2-1; 12 positions agree with TRBD2. V shed 0 bases, J shed 5 bases, and the junction held 2 bases outside the gene matches. CDR3 size: 15 residues. Germline CDR1 reads GTSNPN; CDR2 reads SVGIG (reference sequence). CDR3 coding DNA: TGTGCCTGGAGTGTACGACTAGCGGGAGACAATGAGCAGTTCTTC. Its protein product is CAWSVRLAGDNEQFF.

The V and J genes are TRBV29-1 and TRBJ2-7, with D unresolved. This CDR3 region has 13 residues. Trimming removed 7 bases at V and 3 bases at J, with 16 bases between. CDR1 and CDR2 (germline): SQVTM, ANQGSEA. CDR3 protein: CSAREAVHYEQYF. The CDR3 DNA follows: TGCAGCGCCCGTGAGGCGGTTCACTACGAGCAGTACTTC.

The gene calls are TRBV9 and TRBJ1-1, with 9 bases fitting TRBD1. The CDR3 is made up of 14 amino acids. V lost 0 bases and J lost 5; bases outside the gene matches: 2. Germline-derived CDR1 and CDR2 are SGDLS and YYNGEE. CDR3 protein: CASSVVDRGTEAFF. Here the CDR3 DNA reads TGTGCCAGCAGCGTAGTGGACAGGGGAACTGAAGCTTTCTTT.

The V call is TRBV7-9, the J call TRBJ2-7, with D maybe TRBD2 (5 bases). Trimming removed 4 bases at V and 7 bases at J, with 14 bases between. The length of the CDR3 is 13 residues. In germline, CDR1 is SEHNR, CDR2 FQNEAQ (reference sequence). CDR3 nucleotides: TGTGCCAGCAGCTCCTCCAAAGCGGTGGAGCAGTACTTC. It yields the protein CASSSSKAVEQYF.

The chain joins TRBV5-4 to TRBJ2-5; the D is unclear. The germline CDR1 and CDR2 sequences are SGHNT and YYREEE (reference sequence). The CDR3 is made up of 15 amino acids. V lost 5 bases, J lost 3 bases, and 17 bases lay in between. The CDR3 spells CASSPDLGHEETQYF. The CDR3 nucleotides read TGTGCCAGCAGTCCTGATTTGGGTCACGAAGAGACCCAGTACTTC.

This clone occurred a few times. The V gene is TRBV9, the J gene TRBJ1-5, with D hard to call. This CDR3 comprises 15 residues. Trimming left V 0 bases short and J 4 bases short, with 11 bases between. Germline values: CDR1 SGDLS, CDR2 YYNGEE. The CDR3, as DNA: TGTGCCAGCAGCGTAGGTTCACAAGGGAATCAGCCCCAGCATTTT. Encoded protein: CASSVGSQGNQPQHF.

This sequence joins TRBV4-1 and TRBJ1-4; D is unclear. Germline values: CDR1 MGHRA, CDR2 YSYEKL. Deletions cut 1 base from V and 4 bases from J, with 7 bases between. This CDR3 has 14 residues. The CDR3 nucleotides are TGCGCCAGCAGCCAAGGACGGATTAATGAAAAACTGTTTTTT. It codes for CASSQGRINEKLFF.

The gene calls are TRBV11-2 and TRBJ2-5, with 8 bases lining up with TRBD2. This CDR3 is built from 15 residues. In germline, CDR1 is SGHAT, CDR2 FQNNGV. Germline trimming cut 4 bases from V and 4 bases from J; bases unmatched to any gene: 8. In nucleotides, the CDR3 is TGTGCCAGCAGCTCCCACCCGCTAGCGGGAGAGACCCAGTACTTC. Translated, it gives CASSSHPLAGETQYF.

V is TRBV6-5 and J is TRBJ2-7; D is ambiguous. The CDR3 totals 10 residues. Germline assignment: CDR1 MNHEY and CDR2 SVGAGI. The germline V and J ends were trimmed by 10 bases and 7 bases, with 11 bases remaining between them. CDR3 sequence (DNA): TGTGCCACCCAGTGGGGTGAGCAGTACTTC. The encoded protein is CATQWGEQYF.

A note on this clone: In the same sample, other DNA sequences code for this CDR3. V is TRBV18 and J is TRBJ2-7; 7 bases match TRBD1. The ends lost 3 bases at V and 1 base at J; junction bases unmatched: 3. Germline-derived CDR1 and CDR2 are KGHSH and LQKENI. This CDR3 contains 14 residues. The CDR3 region has the DNA TGTGCCAGCTCACCCCCGGGACAGTCCTACGAGCAGTACTTC. Protein product: CASSPPGQSYEQYF.